This T cell receptor beta chain comes out of a study of blood T cell repertoires in COVID-19. Whole-study context: The United States, Italy and Spain provided the acute and convalescent COVID-19 samples. Nucleic acid was either cDNA or gDNA, and it came from T cells, B-cell-depleted T cells, or PBMCs.

The authors' processing: Cell counts per sample came from amplifying reference gene primers. Clones were sequenced by immunoSEQ multiplex PCR, and TCRdb holds only the in-frame ones, with some missing. V and J calls and clone size are those listed in that table; D and trimming were worked out from the DNA. Found here are about 230,000 clones, over 75% of them singletons; the top ten hold 11%. Patients at the Seattle site were enrolled during active infection and followed longitudinally. V trimming: 4 bases; J trimming: 3 bases; junction bases outside the gene matches: 5. Germline V gene sequence: CDR1 SGDLS, CDR2 YYNGEE. This CDR3 has 15 residues.

Sequencing used peripheral blood. The rearrangement links TRBV9 to TRBJ2-1; TRBD1 aligns across 9 bases. The receptor's source is a man in his forties or fifties with COVID-19, enrolled during active disease. CDR3 bases: TGTGCCAGCAGCAAAGACAGGGGGTTCTACAATGAGCAGTTCTTC. Amino acids: CASSKDRGFYNEQFF. The entire variable domain, with the rest obtained from reference TRBV9 and TRBJ2-1, is as follows: DSGVTQTPKHLITATGQRVTLRCSPRSGDLSVYWYQQSLDQGLQFLIQYYNGEERAKGNILERFSAQQFPDLHSELNLSSLELGDSALYFCASSKDRGFYNEQFFGPGTRLTVL.